These T cell receptor beta chains were read from a single sample in a study of spatial heterogeneity in lung cancer. TCRdb reprocessed the 5' RACE reads with MiXCR, giving one entry per CDR3 protein. Here the sample spans over 1,000 distinct CDR3 sequences, roughly 32% being singletons. This material consisted of lung tumor tissue, taken at surgery. The receptors stem from a male donor with early-stage non-small cell lung cancer. CDR3s include the opening cysteine and the closing phenylalanine or tryptophan. The D gene is left open where the match is weak. Size tells how often a clone was seen (once, few, many) or the class of an expanded clone, and some rows leave it out.

TRBJ2-5,TRBV6-2/TRBV6-3,.,TRBD2,TGTGCCAGCAGTTACCCCACTAGCGGGAGGGAGACCCAGTACTTC,CASSYPTSGRETQYF
TRBJ2-7,TRBV10-1,medium-sized,.,TGCGCCAGCAGTGAGTCTTTGGCAGGTTCGAGGTTCGAGCAGTACTTC,CASSESLAGSRFEQYF
TRBJ2-5,TRBV6-2/TRBV6-3,.,.,TGTGCCAGCGCCAGGACGGAACAAGAGACCCAGTACTTC,CASARTEQETQYF
TRBJ1-1,TRBV12-3/TRBV12-4,few,.,TGTGCCAGCAGTGTCAAGACTGAAGCTTTCTTT,CASSVKTEAFF
TRBJ2-5,TRBV7-2,large,.,TGTGCCAGCCAGGCAGGGGGGGCACAAGAGACCCAGTACTTC,CASQAGGAQETQYF
TRBJ2-1,TRBV4-3,.,TRBD2,TGCGCCAGCAGCCAAGTCCGACCTAGCGGGAGGGCCGGTGCGCAGTTCTTC,CASSQVRPSGRAGAQFF
TRBJ2-1,TRBV6-1,few,.,TGTGCCAGCAGGGACTCCAGCTCCTACAATGAGCAGTTCTTC,CASRDSSSYNEQFF
TRBJ2-1,TRBV7-2,.,TRBD2,TGTGCCAGCAGCATAGCGGGAGGATACTACAATGAGCAGTTCTTC,CASSIAGGYYNEQFF
TRBJ1-5,TRBV19,few,TRBD1,TGTGCCAGTAGTCCCTCAGGGGGAAATCAGCCCCAGCATTTT,CASSPSGGNQPQHF
TRBJ2-3,TRBV20-1,.,.,TGCAGTGCTAGGTATTACAGGGCAGATACGCAGTATTTT,CSARYYRADTQYF
TRBJ2-2,TRBV7-8,.,TRBD1,TGTGCCAGCACCCCGTTCGGGACAGGGGCCACCGGGGAGCTGTTTTTT,CASTPFGTGATGELFF
TRBJ2-7,TRBV5-1,large,TRBD2,TGCGCCAGCAGCTTGTTGCTAGCGGGAGCCTACGAGCAGTACTTC,CASSLLLAGAYEQYF
TRBJ1-6,TRBV7-2,.,.,TGTGCCAGCAGCCTACGGACGGGAAGGGATTCACCCCTCCACTTT,CASSLRTGRDSPLHF
TRBJ1-6,TRBV18,large,.,TGTGCCAGCTCACCCTCGCGTCAGGGATCAAGTTCACCCCTCCACTTT,CASSPSRQGSSSPLHF
TRBJ2-4,TRBV5-8,medium-sized,TRBD1,TGTGCCAGCAGCTTGAGATCAGGGGGAAGCAAAAACATTCAGTACTTC,CASSLRSGGSKNIQYF
TRBJ1-2,TRBV11-2,large,.,TGTGCCAGCAGCTTAGACACCGCGTACTATGGCTACACCTTC,CASSLDTAYYGYTF
TRBJ2-6,TRBV20-1,.,.,TGCAGTGCTAGAGGCTTTTTCGGGATTACATCTGGGGCCAACGTCCTGACTTTC,CSARGFFGITSGANVLTF
TRBJ2-6,TRBV7-3,hyperexpanded,TRBD2,TGTGCCAGCAGCCCGAGCGGGAGTGGGGCCAACGTCCTGACTTTC,CASSPSGSGANVLTF
TRBJ1-4,TRBV11-2,medium-sized,TRBD1,TGTGCCAGCAGCCCGGGACAGGGGGAGGAAAAACTGTTTTTT,CASSPGQGEEKLFF
TRBJ2-5,TRBV25-1,.,.,TGTGCCAGCAGCCCCCGGGGGCTAGAGACCCAGTACTTC,CASSPRGLETQYF